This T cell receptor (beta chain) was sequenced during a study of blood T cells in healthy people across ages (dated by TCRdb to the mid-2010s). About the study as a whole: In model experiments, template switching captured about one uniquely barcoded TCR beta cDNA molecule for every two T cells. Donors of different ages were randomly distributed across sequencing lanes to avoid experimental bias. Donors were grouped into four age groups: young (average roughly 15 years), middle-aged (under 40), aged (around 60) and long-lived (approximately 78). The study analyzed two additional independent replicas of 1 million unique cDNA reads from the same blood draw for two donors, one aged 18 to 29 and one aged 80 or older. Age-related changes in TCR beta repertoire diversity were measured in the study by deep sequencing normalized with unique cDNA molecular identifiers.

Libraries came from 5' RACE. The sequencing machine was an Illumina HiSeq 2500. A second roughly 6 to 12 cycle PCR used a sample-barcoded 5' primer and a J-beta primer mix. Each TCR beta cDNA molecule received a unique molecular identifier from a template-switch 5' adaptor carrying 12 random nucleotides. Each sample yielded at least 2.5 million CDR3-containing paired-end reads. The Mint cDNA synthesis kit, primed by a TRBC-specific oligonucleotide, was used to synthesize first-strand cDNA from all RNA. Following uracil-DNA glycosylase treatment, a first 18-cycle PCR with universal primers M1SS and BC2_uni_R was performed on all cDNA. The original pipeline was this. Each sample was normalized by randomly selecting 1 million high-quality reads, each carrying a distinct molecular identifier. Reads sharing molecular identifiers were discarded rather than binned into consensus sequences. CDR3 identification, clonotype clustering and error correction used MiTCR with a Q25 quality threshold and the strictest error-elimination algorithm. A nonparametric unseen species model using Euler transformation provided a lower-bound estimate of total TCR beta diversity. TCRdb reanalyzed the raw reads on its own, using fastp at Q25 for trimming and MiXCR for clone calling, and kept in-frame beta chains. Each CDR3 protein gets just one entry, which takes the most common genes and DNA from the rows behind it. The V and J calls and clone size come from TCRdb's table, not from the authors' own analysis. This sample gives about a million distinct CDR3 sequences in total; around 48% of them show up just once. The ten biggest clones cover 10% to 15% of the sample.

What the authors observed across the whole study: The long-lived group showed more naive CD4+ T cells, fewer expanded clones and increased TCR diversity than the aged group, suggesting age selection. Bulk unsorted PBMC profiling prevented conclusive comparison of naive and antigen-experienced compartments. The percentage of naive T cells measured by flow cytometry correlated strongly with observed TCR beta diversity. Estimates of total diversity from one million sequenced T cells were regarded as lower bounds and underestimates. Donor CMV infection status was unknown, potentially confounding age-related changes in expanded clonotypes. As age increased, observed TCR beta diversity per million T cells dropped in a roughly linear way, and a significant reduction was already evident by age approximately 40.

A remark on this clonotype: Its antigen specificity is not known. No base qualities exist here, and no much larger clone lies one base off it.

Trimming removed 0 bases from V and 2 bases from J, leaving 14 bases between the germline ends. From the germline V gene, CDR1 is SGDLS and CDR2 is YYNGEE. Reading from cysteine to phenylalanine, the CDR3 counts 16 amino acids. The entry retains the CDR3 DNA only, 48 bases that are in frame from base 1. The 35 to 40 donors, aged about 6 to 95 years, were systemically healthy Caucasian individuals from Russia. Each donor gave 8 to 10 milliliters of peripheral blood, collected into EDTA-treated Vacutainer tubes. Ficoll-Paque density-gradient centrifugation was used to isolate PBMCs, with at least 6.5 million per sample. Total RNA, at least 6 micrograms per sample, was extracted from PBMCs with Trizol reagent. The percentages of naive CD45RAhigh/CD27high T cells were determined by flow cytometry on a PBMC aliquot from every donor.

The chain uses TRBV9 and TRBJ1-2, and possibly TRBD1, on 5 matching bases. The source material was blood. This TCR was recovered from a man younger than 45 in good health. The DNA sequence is TGTGCCAGCAGCGTAGGTTCGGGACCGAAAAACTATGGCTACACCTTC. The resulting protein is CASSVGSGPKNYGYTF.